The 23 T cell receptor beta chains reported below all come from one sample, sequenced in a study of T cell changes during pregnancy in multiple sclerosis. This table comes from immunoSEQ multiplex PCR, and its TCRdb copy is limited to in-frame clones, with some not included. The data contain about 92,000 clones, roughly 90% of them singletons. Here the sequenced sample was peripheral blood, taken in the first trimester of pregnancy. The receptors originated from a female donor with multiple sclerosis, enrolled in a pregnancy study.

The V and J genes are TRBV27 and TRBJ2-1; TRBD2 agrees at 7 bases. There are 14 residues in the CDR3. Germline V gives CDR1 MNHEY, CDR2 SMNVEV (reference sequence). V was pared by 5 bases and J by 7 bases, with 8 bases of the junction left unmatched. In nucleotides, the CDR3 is TGTGCCAGCAGTCTCAGCGGGCGGGGGAATGAGCAGTTCTTC. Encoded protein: CASSLSGRGNEQFF.

The chain's CDR3 is CASSLSLGLGYGYTF. The CDR3, as DNA: TGTGCCAGCAGTTTATCGCTTGGTCTCGGCTATGGCTACACCTTC. The V and J genes are TRBV27 and TRBJ1-2; D ambiguous. The CDR3 covers 15 residues. CDR1 and CDR2 (germline): MNHEY, SMNVEV (reference sequence). The V end lost 0 bases, the J end lost 4 bases, and 12 bases lay between the germline ends.

CDR3 region: CASSLRGASTDTQYF. The CDR3 region has the DNA TGTGCCAGCAGCTTGCGGGGGGCCTCTACAGATACGCAGTATTTT. This chain uses TRBV5-5 with TRBJ2-3; D may be TRBD2 (7 bases). The V and J ends lost 1 base and 3 bases respectively, with 12 bases between them. The V gene's germline CDR1 is SGHKS and CDR2 YYEKEE (reference sequence). This CDR3 has 15 residues.

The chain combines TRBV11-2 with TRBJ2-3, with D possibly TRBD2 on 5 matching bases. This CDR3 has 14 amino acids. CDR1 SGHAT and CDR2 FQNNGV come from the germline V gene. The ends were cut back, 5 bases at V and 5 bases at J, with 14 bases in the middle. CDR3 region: CASSQLVTEDTQYF. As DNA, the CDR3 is TGTGCCAGCAGCCAACTAGTGACGGAAGATACGCAGTATTTT.

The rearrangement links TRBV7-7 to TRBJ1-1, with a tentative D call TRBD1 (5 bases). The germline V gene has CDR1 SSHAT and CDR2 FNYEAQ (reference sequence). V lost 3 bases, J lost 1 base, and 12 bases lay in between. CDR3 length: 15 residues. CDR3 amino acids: CASSLLGRENTEAFF. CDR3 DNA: TGTGCCAGCAGCTTGCTTGGCAGGGAGAACACTGAAGCTTTCTTT.

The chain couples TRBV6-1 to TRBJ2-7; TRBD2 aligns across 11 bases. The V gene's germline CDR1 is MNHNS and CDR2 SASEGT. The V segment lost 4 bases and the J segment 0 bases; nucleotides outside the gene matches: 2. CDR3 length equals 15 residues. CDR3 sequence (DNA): TGTGCCAGCAGTGTCGGGACTAGCGGCTCCTACGAGCAGTACTTC. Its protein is CASSVGTSGSYEQYF.

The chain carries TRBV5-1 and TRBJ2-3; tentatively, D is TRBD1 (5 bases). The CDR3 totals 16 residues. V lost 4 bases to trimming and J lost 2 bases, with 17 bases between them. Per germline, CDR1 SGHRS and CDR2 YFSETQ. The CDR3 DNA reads TGCGCCAGCAGCCGCACAGGATTATACGACACAGATACGCAGTATTTT. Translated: CASSRTGLYDTDTQYF.

CDR3 sequence (DNA): TGCAGCGTTGTAGGGCAGGGATTGTACAATGAGCAGTTCTTC. Translation: CSVVGQGLYNEQFF. The chain employs TRBV29-1 and TRBJ2-1; the D gene is possibly TRBD1 (5 bases). The germline CDR1 and CDR2 sequences are SQVTM and ANQGSEA. The CDR3 runs 14 residues. The V end lost 4 bases, the J end lost 4 bases, and 14 bases lay between the germline ends.

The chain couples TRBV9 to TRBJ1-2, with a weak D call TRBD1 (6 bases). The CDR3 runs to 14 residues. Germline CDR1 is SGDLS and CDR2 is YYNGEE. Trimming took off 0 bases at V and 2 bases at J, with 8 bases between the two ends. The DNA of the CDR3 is TGTGCCAGCAGCGTAGTTGACAGGAACTATGGCTACACCTTC. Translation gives CASSVVDRNYGYTF.

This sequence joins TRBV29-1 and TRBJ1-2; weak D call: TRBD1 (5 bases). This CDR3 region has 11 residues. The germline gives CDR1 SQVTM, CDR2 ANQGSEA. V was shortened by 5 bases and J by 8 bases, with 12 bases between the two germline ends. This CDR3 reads CSVIGGEGYTF. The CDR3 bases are TGCAGCGTTATCGGGGGGGAAGGCTACACCTTC. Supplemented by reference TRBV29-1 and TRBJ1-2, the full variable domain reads SAVISQKPSRDICQRGTSLTIQCQVDSQVTMMFWYRQQPGQSLTLIATANQGSEATYESGFVIDKFPISRPNLTFSTLTVSNMSPEDSSIYLCSVIGGEGYTFGSGTRLTVV.

The CDR3 is CASSSRRRGRTDTQYF. In DNA form, the CDR3 reads TGTGCCAGCAGCTCCCGACGGCGGGGACGCACAGATACGCAGTATTTT. The V and J genes are TRBV11-2 and TRBJ2-3, with D possibly matching TRBD2 (6 bases). V lost 4 bases and J 1 base, leaving 15 bases between the germline ends. Germline loops: CDR1 SGHAT, CDR2 FQNNGV. The CDR3 length is 16 residues.

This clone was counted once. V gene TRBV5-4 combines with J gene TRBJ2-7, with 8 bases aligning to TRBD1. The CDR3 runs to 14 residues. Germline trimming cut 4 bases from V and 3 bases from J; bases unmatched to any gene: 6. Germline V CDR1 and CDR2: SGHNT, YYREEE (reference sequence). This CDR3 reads CASSPGQGGYEQYF. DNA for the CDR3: TGTGCCAGCAGCCCCGGACAGGGTGGCTACGAGCAGTACTTC.

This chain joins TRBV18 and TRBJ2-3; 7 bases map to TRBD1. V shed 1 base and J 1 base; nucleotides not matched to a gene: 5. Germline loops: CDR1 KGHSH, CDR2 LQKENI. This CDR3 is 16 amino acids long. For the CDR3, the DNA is TGTGCCAGCTCACCACAGGACAGGACCCGCACAGATACGCAGTATTTT. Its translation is CASSPQDRTRTDTQYF.

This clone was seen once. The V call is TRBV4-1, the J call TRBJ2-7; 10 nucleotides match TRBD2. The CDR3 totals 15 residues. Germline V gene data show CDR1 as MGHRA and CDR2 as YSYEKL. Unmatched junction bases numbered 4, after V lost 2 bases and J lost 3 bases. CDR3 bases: TGCGCCAGCAGCCAATTATCTAGCGGGAGCTACGAGCAGTACTTC. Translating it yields CASSQLSSGSYEQYF.

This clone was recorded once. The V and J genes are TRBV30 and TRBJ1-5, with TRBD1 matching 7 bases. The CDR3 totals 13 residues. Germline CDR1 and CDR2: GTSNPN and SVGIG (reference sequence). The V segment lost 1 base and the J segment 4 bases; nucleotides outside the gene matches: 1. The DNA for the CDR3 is TGTGCCTGGAGTGAACAGGGGAATCAGCCCCAGCATTTT. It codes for CAWSEQGNQPQHF.

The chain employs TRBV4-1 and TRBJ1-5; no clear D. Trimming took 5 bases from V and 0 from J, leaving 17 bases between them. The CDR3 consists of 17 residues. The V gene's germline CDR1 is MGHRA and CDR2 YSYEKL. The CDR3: CASSSKIAGFSNQPQHF. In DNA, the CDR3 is TGCGCCAGCAGCTCCAAGATAGCGGGGTTTAGCAATCAGCCCCAGCATTTT.

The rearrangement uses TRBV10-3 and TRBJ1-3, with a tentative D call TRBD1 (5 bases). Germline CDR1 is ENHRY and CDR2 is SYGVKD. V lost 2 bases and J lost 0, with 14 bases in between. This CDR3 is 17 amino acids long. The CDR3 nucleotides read TGTGCCATCAGTGAGAAAGGGGCAGGCCCCTCTGGAAACACCATATATTTT. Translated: CAISEKGAGPSGNTIYF.

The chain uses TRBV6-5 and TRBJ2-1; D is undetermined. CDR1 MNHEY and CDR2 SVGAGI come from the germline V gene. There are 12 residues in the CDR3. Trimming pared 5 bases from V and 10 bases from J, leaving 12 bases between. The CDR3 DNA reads TGTGCCAGCAGTCAATCACATTTAGAGCAGTTCTTC. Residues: CASSQSHLEQFF.

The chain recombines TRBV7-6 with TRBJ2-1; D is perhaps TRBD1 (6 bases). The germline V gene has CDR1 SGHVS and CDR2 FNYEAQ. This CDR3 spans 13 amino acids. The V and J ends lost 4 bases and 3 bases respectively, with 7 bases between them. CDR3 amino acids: CASSWTDYNEQFF. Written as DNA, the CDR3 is TGTGCCAGCAGCTGGACAGACTACAATGAGCAGTTCTTC.

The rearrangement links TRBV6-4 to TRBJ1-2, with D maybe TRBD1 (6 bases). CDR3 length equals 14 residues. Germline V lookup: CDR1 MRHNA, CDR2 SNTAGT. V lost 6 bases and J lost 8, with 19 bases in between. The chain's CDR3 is CASSPETGTRGYTF. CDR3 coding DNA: TGTGCCAGCAGCCCTGAAACCGGGACACGAGGCTACACCTTC.

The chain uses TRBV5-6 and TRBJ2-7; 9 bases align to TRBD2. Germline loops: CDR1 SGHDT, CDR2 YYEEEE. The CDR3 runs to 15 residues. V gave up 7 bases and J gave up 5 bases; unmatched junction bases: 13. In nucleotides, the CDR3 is TGTGCCAGCGGCCGGGTCGGGCGGGAGGGCGACGAGCAGTACTTC. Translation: CASGRVGREGDEQYF.

The CDR3 sequence is CASSALGSAAYEQYF. CDR3 in DNA: TGTGCCAGCAGCGCGCTGGGGAGCGCGGCCTACGAGCAGTACTTC. This chain joins TRBV6-1 and TRBJ2-7; weak D call: TRBD2 (5 bases). The CDR3 is 15 residues long. Germline CDR1 reads MNHNS; CDR2 reads SASEGT. V shed 6 bases and J shed 2 bases, with 17 bases lying between them.

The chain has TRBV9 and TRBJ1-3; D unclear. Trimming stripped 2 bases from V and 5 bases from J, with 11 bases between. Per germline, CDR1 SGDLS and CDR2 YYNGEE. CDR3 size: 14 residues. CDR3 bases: TGTGCCAGCAGCGTTGGTACAGCCAGAAACACCATATATTTT. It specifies CASSVGTARNTIYF.